These T cell receptor beta chains were read from a single sample in a study of T cell repertoires in cytomegalovirus infection. TCRdb fed the reads into MiXCR, producing one record per CDR3 protein. The profile covers 450,000 to 600,000 distinct CDR3 sequences, with approximately 42% appearing a single time and around two fifths taken by the ten largest. These receptors are not linked to any known antigen. This specimen was cultured PBMCs, taken from culture after CMV antigen stimulation. Receptors were obtained from a human donor in good health (CMV status not recorded). Some clones in this sample may be carry-over from other donors' samples. Each CDR3 is given with its conserved first and last residue. D genes are given only for firm matches. A clone size is listed for some rows: how often the clone was seen (once, few, many), or a class if it is expanded.

j_gene: TRBJ2-1; len: 13; v_gene: TRBV7-2; abundance: many; d_gene: .; CDR3nt: TGTGCCAGCAGCCCGGGACCGCGCAATGAGCAGTTCTTC; CDR3aa: CASSPGPRNEQFF
j_gene: TRBJ2-3; len: 14; v_gene: TRBV12-3/TRBV12-4; abundance: once; d_gene: .; CDR3nt: TGTGCCAGCAAGTCGGGTAGCGACACAGATACGCAGTATTTT; CDR3aa: CASKSGSDTDTQYF
j_gene: TRBJ2-7; len: 13; v_gene: TRBV7-2; abundance: .; d_gene: .; CDR3nt: TGTGCCAGCGGGGCGTCTAGTGGCTACGAGCAGTACTTC; CDR3aa: CASGASSGYEQYF
j_gene: TRBJ2-1; len: 20; v_gene: TRBV14; abundance: .; d_gene: TRBD2; CDR3nt: TGTGCCAGCAGCTGGGGGGGCGCCGGCCCACTAGCGGGATTCTACAATGAGCAGTTCTTC; CDR3aa: CASSWGGAGPLAGFYNEQFF
j_gene: TRBJ2-7; len: 15; v_gene: TRBV11-2; abundance: .; d_gene: .; CDR3nt: TGTGCCAGCAGCTTAGGAAGCGCATGGGTCTACGAGCAGTACTTC; CDR3aa: CASSLGSAWVYEQYF
j_gene: TRBJ2-7; len: 15; v_gene: TRBV27; abundance: .; d_gene: .; CDR3nt: TGTGCCAGCAGTTTATGGGTGACAAGCTCCTACGAGCAGTACTTC; CDR3aa: CASSLWVTSSYEQYF
j_gene: TRBJ2-1; len: 21; v_gene: TRBV6-1; abundance: .; d_gene: TRBD2; CDR3nt: TGTGCCAGCAGCCAGGGAAGGGCTCTAGCGGGAGTGGGGGGAGGATGGAATGAGCAGTTCTTC; CDR3aa: CASSQGRALAGVGGGWNEQFF
j_gene: TRBJ1-1; len: 11; v_gene: TRBV7-8; abundance: few; d_gene: .; CDR3nt: TGTGCCAGCAGCTTTGGGAGGGAAGCTTTCTTT; CDR3aa: CASSFGREAFF
j_gene: TRBJ1-5; len: 13; v_gene: TRBV20-1; abundance: .; d_gene: .; CDR3nt: TGCAGTGCTAGAGGGACAGCAGATCAGCCCCAGCATTTT; CDR3aa: CSARGTADQPQHF
j_gene: TRBJ2-7; len: 14; v_gene: TRBV6-2/TRBV6-3; abundance: once; d_gene: TRBD2; CDR3nt: TGTGCCAGCAGACAACTAGCGGTGTCCTACGAGCAGTACTTC; CDR3aa: CASRQLAVSYEQYF
j_gene: TRBJ2-1; len: 16; v_gene: TRBV7-2; abundance: many; d_gene: .; CDR3nt: TGTGCCAGCAGCACCTCCGCCGGGGGCCCATACAATGAGCAGTTCTTC; CDR3aa: CASSTSAGGPYNEQFF
j_gene: TRBJ1-5; len: 13; v_gene: TRBV20-1; abundance: .; d_gene: .; CDR3nt: TGCAGTGCTTACGAAGATAGCAATCAGCCCCAGCATTTT; CDR3aa: CSAYEDSNQPQHF
j_gene: TRBJ2-1; len: 16; v_gene: TRBV14; abundance: .; d_gene: .; CDR3nt: TGTGCCAGCAGCCTTCCGCTTTTTCCGGGGTTAGATGAGCAGTTCTTC; CDR3aa: CASSLPLFPGLDEQFF
j_gene: TRBJ1-4; len: 16; v_gene: TRBV7-2; abundance: few; d_gene: TRBD1; CDR3nt: TGTGCCAGCAGCTCAGGACAGGGGGCAACTAATGAAAAACTGTTTTTT; CDR3aa: CASSSGQGATNEKLFF
j_gene: TRBJ2-2; len: 14; v_gene: TRBV20-1; abundance: .; d_gene: TRBD1; CDR3nt: TGCAGTGCTTACGGGACAGGGAACACCGGGGAGCTGTTTTTT; CDR3aa: CSAYGTGNTGELFF
j_gene: TRBJ2-5; len: 17; v_gene: TRBV5-4; abundance: once; d_gene: TRBD2; CDR3nt: TGTGCCAGCAGCTTCGGAGGGCGGACTAGCGGGGGACAGACCCAGTACTTC; CDR3aa: CASSFGGRTSGGQTQYF
j_gene: TRBJ1-4; len: 16; v_gene: TRBV7-8; abundance: few; d_gene: .; CDR3nt: TGTGCCAGCAGCTTAGTAGACAGTTCAACTAATGAAAAACTGTTTTTT; CDR3aa: CASSLVDSSTNEKLFF
j_gene: TRBJ2-1; len: 15; v_gene: TRBV12-3/TRBV12-4; abundance: few; d_gene: .; CDR3nt: TGTGCCAGCAGTTTACGGACCCCACTAAACAATGAGCAGTTCTTC; CDR3aa: CASSLRTPLNNEQFF
j_gene: TRBJ2-7; len: 15; v_gene: TRBV3-1; abundance: .; d_gene: .; CDR3nt: TGTGCCAGCAGCCAAGAAGACGAGGGACCCTACGAGCAGTACTTC; CDR3aa: CASSQEDEGPYEQYF
j_gene: TRBJ1-5; len: 15; v_gene: TRBV12-3/TRBV12-4; abundance: few; d_gene: .; CDR3nt: TGTGCCAGCAGTTTAGTTGGCACGGTAAATCAGCCCCAGCATTTT; CDR3aa: CASSLVGTVNQPQHF
j_gene: TRBJ1-3; len: 15; v_gene: TRBV28; abundance: .; d_gene: .; CDR3nt: TGTGCCAGCATCCCCCTAGGGGGTTCAGGAAACACCATATATTTT; CDR3aa: CASIPLGGSGNTIYF
j_gene: TRBJ1-2; len: 13; v_gene: TRBV6-1; abundance: few; d_gene: .; CDR3nt: TGTGCCAGCGAACTCTACAGAGGCTATGGCTACACCTTC; CDR3aa: CASELYRGYGYTF
j_gene: TRBJ2-7; len: 15; v_gene: TRBV7-9; abundance: .; d_gene: .; CDR3nt: TGTGCCAGCAGCTCCAATTATGGAGGGTTCCACGAGCAGTACTTC; CDR3aa: CASSSNYGGFHEQYF
j_gene: TRBJ2-7; len: 18; v_gene: TRBV7-2; abundance: .; d_gene: TRBD1; CDR3nt: TGTGCCAGCAGTCTTAAAATAACGGGACAGGGGTTCCCCTACGAGCAGTACTTC; CDR3aa: CASSLKITGQGFPYEQYF
j_gene: TRBJ1-5; len: 16; v_gene: TRBV25-1; abundance: few; d_gene: .; CDR3nt: TGTGCCAGCAGTGTGAGACAGGCCCAGGGACGGCAGCCCCAGCATTTT; CDR3aa: CASSVRQAQGRQPQHF
j_gene: TRBJ1-4; len: 14; v_gene: TRBV7-2; abundance: many; d_gene: .; CDR3nt: TGTGCCAGCAGCTTAGGGGACATAAAGGAAAAACTGTTTTTT; CDR3aa: CASSLGDIKEKLFF
j_gene: TRBJ2-1; len: 16; v_gene: TRBV6-2/TRBV6-3; abundance: .; d_gene: .; CDR3nt: TGTGCCAGCACCTACTGGGAGCTGCACAACTACAATGAGCAGTTCTTC; CDR3aa: CASTYWELHNYNEQFF
j_gene: TRBJ2-3; len: 16; v_gene: TRBV7-2; abundance: few; d_gene: .; CDR3nt: TGTGCCAGCAGCTGGGCAACGATCGGAGGCACAGATACGCAGTATTTT; CDR3aa: CASSWATIGGTDTQYF
j_gene: TRBJ2-5; len: 14; v_gene: TRBV2; abundance: .; d_gene: TRBD2; CDR3nt: TGTGCCAGCAGTGGGGGACTAGAGCAAGAGACCCAGTACTTC; CDR3aa: CASSGGLEQETQYF
j_gene: TRBJ2-1; len: 13; v_gene: TRBV19; abundance: .; d_gene: .; CDR3nt: TGTGCCAGTAGACCAGCGGGTGGGGATGAGCAGTTCTTC; CDR3aa: CASRPAGGDEQFF
j_gene: TRBJ2-2; len: 14; v_gene: TRBV24-1; abundance: .; d_gene: .; CDR3nt: TGTGCCACCAGTGGCGGGAAGAACACCGGGGAGCTGTTTTTT; CDR3aa: CATSGGKNTGELFF
j_gene: TRBJ1-2; len: 13; v_gene: TRBV7-2; abundance: .; d_gene: .; CDR3nt: TGTGCCAGCAGCAACGAACGGGGTCGGGGCTACACCTTC; CDR3aa: CASSNERGRGYTF
j_gene: TRBJ1-1; len: 13; v_gene: TRBV12-3/TRBV12-4; abundance: .; d_gene: TRBD1; CDR3nt: TGTGCCAGCACCACGACAGGGCGAACTGAAGCTTTCTTT; CDR3aa: CASTTTGRTEAFF
j_gene: TRBJ2-7; len: 14; v_gene: TRBV18; abundance: .; d_gene: .; CDR3nt: TGTGCCAGCTCGCCCGGGGGTCATGATAACGAGCAGTACTTC; CDR3aa: CASSPGGHDNEQYF
j_gene: TRBJ2-2; len: 13; v_gene: TRBV5-1; abundance: few; d_gene: .; CDR3nt: TGCGCCAGCGCGAGGAAAAACACCGGGGAGCTGTTTTTT; CDR3aa: CASARKNTGELFF
j_gene: TRBJ1-2; len: 14; v_gene: TRBV6-2/TRBV6-3; abundance: once; d_gene: .; CDR3nt: TGTGCCAGCAGAACGGATGGGACGGACTATGGCTACACCTTC; CDR3aa: CASRTDGTDYGYTF
j_gene: TRBJ2-5; len: 15; v_gene: TRBV7-2; abundance: .; d_gene: .; CDR3nt: TGTGCCAGCAGCGCGACGGGGCGTGTGGTCGAGACCCAGTACTTC; CDR3aa: CASSATGRVVETQYF
j_gene: TRBJ2-6; len: 16; v_gene: TRBV4-3; abundance: few; d_gene: .; CDR3nt: TGCGCCAGCAGCCGCTCATCGCTGAGCGGGGCCAACGTCCTGACTTTC; CDR3aa: CASSRSSLSGANVLTF
j_gene: TRBJ2-7; len: 14; v_gene: TRBV19; abundance: few; d_gene: .; CDR3nt: TGTGCCAGTATCGAGGGAGCTGCCCCCTACGAGCAGTACTTC; CDR3aa: CASIEGAAPYEQYF
j_gene: TRBJ1-5; len: 15; v_gene: TRBV11-2; abundance: .; d_gene: .; CDR3nt: TGTGCCAGCAGCCTAACGGGGTCGGACGGTCAGCCCCAGCATTTT; CDR3aa: CASSLTGSDGQPQHF